This TCR beta chain comes out of a study of T cells after yellow fever vaccination. Study-level findings and limits: Abundant clonotypes from the bulk population could contaminate FACS-sorted repertoires.

In TCRdb, the 5' RACE reads were re-called with MiXCR into one record per CDR3 protein. The sample consists of over 130,000 distinct CDR3 sequences, 6.5% to 8.5% of them appearing once. The CDR3 has 13 residues. Per the germline V gene, CDR1 is LNHDA and CDR2 is SQIVND (reference sequence). V shed 0 bases and J shed 4 bases, with 4 bases lying between them. This clonotype was counted only a few times. Its antigen is as yet unknown. This specimen was CD4+ T cells sorted from PBMCs, taken 5 days after the yellow fever booster vaccination. The chain links TRBV19 to TRBJ2-4; no clear D gene. This receptor was obtained from a man aged 25-45 years who received the YFV17D yellow fever vaccine. The CDR3 DNA reads as TGTGCCAGTAGTATAGACACAAAAAACATTCAGTACTTC. It codes for CASSIDTKNIQYF.